The TCR beta chain described here comes from a study of cytomegalovirus exposure and HLA in healthy donors. The PCR ran on 60 Vbeta and 13 Jbeta primers. The assay was immunoSEQ multiplex PCR, and TCRdb's table has in-frame clones only and misses some. The data hold over 90,000 clones, with under 80% observed a single time. Looked up from germline, CDR1 is MDHEN and CDR2 is SYDVKM. Trimming at V came to 5 bases and at J to 4 bases, leaving 9 bases not matched to a gene. CDR3 length: 15 residues. Sequenced material: PBMCs. The chain joins TRBV28 to TRBJ2-7; 9 bases align to TRBD2. The TCR sequence derives from a woman aged 18-29 years in good health and CMV-seropositive. The CDR3 DNA follows: TGTGCCAGCAGTCCGCTGACTAGCGGAGGGTACGAGCAGTACTTC. Amino acids: CASSPLTSGGYEQYF.